Reported below is one T cell receptor beta chain. This sample was taken from a study of blood T cell repertoires in COVID-19. Germline-derived CDR1 and CDR2 are SGHDT and YYEEEE. The ends were cut back, 0 bases at V and 12 bases at J, with 15 bases in the middle. This CDR3 has 14 residues. In the source study's methods: Reference gene primer amplification in the assay estimated nucleated cell counts. Here immunoSEQ multiplex PCR was the method, and the copy in TCRdb shows in-frame clones only, minus some. D and trimming come from the DNA, and the V and J calls and clone size come from that table. Of hundreds of thousands of clones in the sample, around 84% were seen once.

The chain uses TRBV5-6 and TRBJ1-4; weak D call: TRBD1 (5 bases). This receptor was taken from a woman over 75 with active or convalescent COVID-19. Input material: peripheral blood. This CDR3 reads CASSLDNFKGQLFF. The CDR3 DNA follows: TGTGCCAGCAGCTTGGATAACTTTAAGGGGCAACTGTTTTTT.